Shown below are 27 T cell receptor beta chains from a single sample sequenced in a study of T-cell reconstitution after alpha-beta-depleted transplantation in children. Preparation of the TCRbeta library was carried out with unique molecular identifiers. TCRdb re-analysed the PCR reads in MiXCR, keeping a single row per CDR3 protein. Here the sample spans fewer than 120,000 distinct CDR3 sequences, 10% being singletons. Source: PBMCs from the stem cell graft donor, taken from the stem cell graft. The receptors were gathered from a human donor who donated a stem cell graft to a child with acute lymphoblastic leukemia.

As to this clonotype: This may arise from a read error, as a much more abundant clone is one base away. The V and J genes are TRBV7-8 and TRBJ2-5, with D maybe TRBD2 (5 bases). Trimming took off 8 bases at V and 0 bases at J, with 19 bases between the two ends. Germline CDR1 reads SGHVS; CDR2 reads FQNEAQ. The CDR3 covers 16 residues. CDR3 residues: CASRSRRPSNQETQYF. The CDR3 DNA reads TGTGCCAGCCGCTCACGGAGGCCTAGCAACCAAGAGACCCAGTACTTC.

This clonotype was seen many times. The V gene is TRBV4-3, the J gene TRBJ2-2; 7 nucleotides line up with TRBD1. From germline, CDR1 is LGHNA and CDR2 YSLEER. This CDR3 has 16 residues. V shed 0 bases, J shed 0 bases, and the junction held 1 base outside the gene matches. The CDR3 loop reads CASSQDQGANTGELFF. The CDR3 DNA reads TGCGCCAGCAGCCAAGATCAGGGGGCGAACACCGGGGAGCTGTTTTTT.

This clonotype was detected many times. The genes are TRBV5-5 and TRBJ2-7; 12 bases are a match to TRBD1. V lost 2 bases and J lost 2; bases outside the gene matches: 2. The CDR3 loop spans 15 amino acids. The germline V gene encodes CDR1 SGHKS and CDR2 YYEKEE (reference sequence). Here the CDR3 DNA reads TGTGCCAGCAGCTTAGGGACAGGGGGCCCCTACGAGCAGTACTTC. Translating gives CASSLGTGGPYEQYF. The full variable domain, completed using reference TRBV5-5 and TRBJ2-7, is DAGVTQSPTHLIKTRGQQVTLRCSPISGHKSVSWYQQVLGQGPQFIFQYYEKEERGRGNFPDRFSARQFPNYSSELNVNALLLGDSALYLCASSLGTGGPYEQYFGPGTRLTVT.

This clonotype was counted many times. This chain links TRBV5-5 with TRBJ2-3; D uncertain. The V end lost 2 bases, the J end lost 4 bases, and 11 bases lay between the germline ends. CDR3 length: 14 residues. Germline assignment: CDR1 SGHKS and CDR2 YYEKEE (reference sequence). The CDR3 is CASSFGPDPDTQYF. CDR3 bases: TGTGCCAGCAGCTTTGGGCCGGACCCAGATACGCAGTATTTT.

This clonotype was observed many times. CDR3 nucleotide sequence: TGCGCCAGCAGTCATAGAGTAGCGGGCAAAGGGCAGTTCTTC. It yields the protein CASSHRVAGKGQFF. V usage is TRBV4-3 and J usage is TRBJ2-1; 7 nucleotides align to TRBD2. Germline loops: CDR1 LGHNA, CDR2 YSLEER. The CDR3 spans 14 residues. J gave up 12 bases and V 6 bases, and 14 bases lay outside the gene matches.

Turning to this clonotype: Just one base apart from a much larger clone, this may be a read error. The CDR3 loop is CASSGGPKETQFF. The CDR3 DNA is TGCGCCAGCAGTGGGGGTCCGAAGGAGACCCAGTTCTTC. The chain uses TRBV5-1 and TRBJ2-5; D assignment may be TRBD1 or TRBD2 (5 bases each). The J call may be in error: the DNA end matches TRBJ2-1 better. Per the germline V gene, CDR1 is SGHRS and CDR2 is YFSETQ. The CDR3 consists of 13 residues.

This clonotype was seen at least ten times. CDR3 sequence reads: CASSPQQGDEQYF. DNA of the CDR3: TGTGCCAGCTCACCTCAACAGGGGGATGAGCAGTACTTC. V gene TRBV18 combines with J gene TRBJ2-7; 8 bases match TRBD1. J lost 7 bases, V lost 3 bases, and 5 bases had no gene match. The length of the CDR3 is 13 residues. Per the germline V gene, CDR1 is KGHSH and CDR2 is LQKENI.

This clonotype was seen repeatedly, ten times or more. J is TRBJ2-1 and V is TRBV20-1, with a weak D call TRBD2 (6 bases). V lost 2 bases and J lost 6, with 17 bases in between. This CDR3 contains 15 residues. Looked up from germline, CDR1 is DFQATT and CDR2 is SNEGSKA (reference sequence). The CDR3 spells CSARSPGLSANEQFF. The CDR3 DNA is TGCAGTGCTAGATCACCGGGACTTTCCGCCAATGAGCAGTTCTTC.

This clonotype was picked up many times. The V and J genes are TRBV7-3 and TRBJ1-1; D gene unclear. The CDR3 has 13 amino acids. Per germline, CDR1 SGHTA and CDR2 FQGTGA. V was clipped by 0 bases and J by 1 base, with 3 bases between them. The CDR3 coding sequence is TGTGCCAGCAGCTTAACGGGGAACACTGAAGCTTTCTTT. Protein: CASSLTGNTEAFF.

This clonotype was counted ten times or more. This sequence joins TRBV19 and TRBJ2-6, with 7 bases that match TRBD1. The CDR3 sequence is 16 residues long. V shed 5 bases, J shed 0 bases, and the junction held 4 bases outside the gene matches. Germline CDR1 is LNHDA and CDR2 is SQIVND (reference sequence). CDR3 DNA: TGTGCCAGTAGTGAGGGGGCTCTCTCTGGGGCCAACGTCCTGACTTTC. Its protein product is CASSEGALSGANVLTF.

The sample holds many counts of this clonotype. This chain uses TRBV5-1 with TRBJ1-2, with 8 bases identical to TRBD1. Trimming removed 5 bases from V and 4 bases from J; junction bases left unmatched: 7. Germline V gene sequence: CDR1 SGHRS, CDR2 YFSETQ. The CDR3 runs 14 residues. Here the CDR3 DNA reads TGCGCCAGCAGAGCAATGGACAGGGCCTATGGCTACACCTTC. It yields the protein CASRAMDRAYGYTF.

This clonotype was recorded at least ten times. The DNA of the CDR3 is TGCGCCAGCAGCTTGGTTGCGAGACTAGCGGAAGATACGCAGTATTTT. Translating gives CASSLVARLAEDTQYF. The chain links TRBV5-1 to TRBJ2-3; 9 nucleotides match TRBD2. This CDR3 spans 16 amino acids. Germline CDR1 reads SGHRS; CDR2 reads YFSETQ. With 0 bases clipped from V and 5 bases from J, the junction kept 7 bases outside the gene matches. Full variable domain (outside the CDR3, taken from reference TRBV5-1 and TRBJ2-3): KAGVTQTPRYLIKTRGQQVTLSCSPISGHRSVSWYQQTPGQGLQFLFEYFSETQRNKGNFPGRFSGRQFSNSRSEMNVSTLELGDSALYLCASSLVARLAEDTQYFGPGTRLTVL.

V is TRBV7-2 and J is TRBJ2-3; perhaps TRBD1 as D (5 bases). This CDR3 is built from 14 residues. Trimming removed 5 bases from V and 4 bases from J, with 13 bases in between. Germline-derived CDR1 and CDR2 are SGHTA and FQGNSA. The CDR3 loop reads CASSIDSSADTQYF. CDR3 bases: TGTGCCAGCAGCATCGACAGTTCCGCAGATACGCAGTATTTT.

This clonotype came up many times. The genes are TRBV12-3 or TRBV12-4 and TRBJ2-7; D ambiguous. V was cut by 5 bases and J by 1 base, with 12 bases left in between. The CDR3 sequence is 14 residues long. The CDR3 region is CASSQRLESYEQYF. The CDR3 region has the DNA TGTGCCAGCAGTCAAAGGTTGGAGTCCTACGAGCAGTACTTC.

Many counts were recorded for this clonotype. DNA of the CDR3: TGTGCCAGCAGTTTAGGCTGGACTACCGGGGAGCTGTTTTTT. Encoded protein: CASSLGWTTGELFF. This rearrangement joins TRBV12-3 or TRBV12-4 to TRBJ2-2, with a weak D call TRBD2 (5 bases). V was pared by 1 base and J by 5 bases, with 8 bases between. This CDR3 region has 14 residues.

The chain links TRBV4-2 to TRBJ2-7; possible D gene TRBD1, 6 bases. This CDR3 is 16 amino acids long. CDR1 and CDR2 from the germline V gene are LGHNA and YNFKEQ. Deletions cut 0 bases from V and 0 bases from J, with 12 bases between. This CDR3 reads CASSQEGQGISYEQYF. CDR3 nucleotide sequence: TGTGCCAGCAGCCAAGAAGGTCAGGGGATCTCCTACGAGCAGTACTTC.

This clonotype is labeled medium-sized. V is TRBV7-2 and J is TRBJ2-5; a weak D match, TRBD2 (6 bases). The CDR3 has 14 residues. The germline gives CDR1 SGHTA, CDR2 FQGNSA. V dropped 3 bases and J dropped 5 bases, with 13 bases sitting between them. The chain's CDR3 is CASSFSSDGETQYF. The CDR3 nucleotides are TGTGCCAGCAGCTTCTCTAGCGACGGGGAGACCCAGTACTTC.

This clonotype was detected ten times or more. CDR3 region: CASRPRAYYGYTF. The CDR3 bases are TGTGCCAGCAGGCCCAGGGCCTACTATGGCTACACCTTC. The chain employs TRBV12-3 or TRBV12-4 and TRBJ1-2, with a tentative D call TRBD1 (5 bases). The CDR3 consists of 13 residues. Trimming cost V 6 bases and J 3 bases, with 11 bases left between them.

The table lists this clonotype with many counts. The rearrangement links TRBV5-1 to TRBJ1-1, with 10 bases fitting TRBD1. V trimming: 5 bases; J trimming: 6 bases; junction bases outside the gene matches: 4. Germline CDR1 reads SGHRS; CDR2 reads YFSETQ. CDR3 length: 13 residues. CDR3 residues: CASRPDRGPEAFF. The CDR3 coding sequence is TGCGCCAGCAGACCCGACAGGGGGCCTGAAGCTTTCTTT.

There are a few counts of this clonotype. This chain uses TRBV7-8 with TRBJ2-7, with D maybe TRBD1 (6 bases). Germline V gene sequence: CDR1 SGHVS, CDR2 FQNEAQ. With 0 bases removed from V and 1 base from J, the gap between germline ends came to 22 bases. The CDR3 loop spans 19 amino acids. DNA of the CDR3: TGTGCCAGCAGCTTAGCGTCCGGAGACAGGCGAATATTTTCCTACGAGCAGTACTTC. This encodes CASSLASGDRRIFSYEQYF.

This clonotype was counted at least ten times. The chain couples TRBV6-2 or TRBV6-3 to TRBJ2-3; 10 bases are shared with TRBD2. This CDR3 has 15 residues. The germline V gene has CDR1 MNHEY and CDR2 SVGEGT. J was trimmed by 6 bases and V by 6 bases; bases with no gene match: 9. CDR3 sequence (DNA): TGTGCCAGCAGACCCCTAGCGGGGGAGACCGATACGCAGTATTTT. Translated: CASRPLAGETDTQYF.

In its sample, this clonotype was seen many times. This chain connects TRBV6-5 to TRBJ2-6; D is unresolved. This CDR3 has 18 amino acids. The germline V gene encodes CDR1 MNHEY and CDR2 SVGAGI. The V gene lost 5 bases and the J gene lost 0 bases, with 17 bases spanning the gap. The CDR3 sequence: CASSPPGGYSSGANVLTF. The CDR3 nucleotides are TGTGCCAGCAGTCCCCCGGGCGGATATAGCTCTGGGGCCAACGTCCTGACTTTC.

This clonotype occurred many times. The rearrangement links TRBV28 to TRBJ1-2, with D hard to call. Germline loops: CDR1 MDHEN, CDR2 SYDVKM. The CDR3 contains 11 residues. The V and J ends lost 7 bases and 8 bases respectively, with 11 bases between them. DNA for the CDR3: TGTGCCAGCACGGGTACGCGGGGCTACACCTTC. It translates to CASTGTRGYTF.

The chain carries TRBV10-2 and TRBJ1-5; 8 nucleotides agree with TRBD1. Germline CDR1 and CDR2: WSHSY and SAAADI. The CDR3 loop spans 16 amino acids. The V gene end was trimmed by 6 bases and the J gene end by 3 bases; junction bases not matched to a gene: 10. CDR3 nucleotide sequence: TGCGCCAGCAGAAGTCCGGGACAGGATTCCAATCAGCCCCAGCATTTT. Its translation is CASRSPGQDSNQPQHF.

This clonotype was picked up many times. The chain couples TRBV18 to TRBJ2-1; tentative D call: TRBD1 (6 bases). V lost 6 bases, J lost 1 base, and 13 bases lay in between. Germline V CDR1 and CDR2: KGHSH, LQKENI. The CDR3 extends over 15 amino acids. This CDR3 is CASSAQGGSYNEQFF. DNA for the CDR3: TGTGCCAGCTCTGCACAGGGTGGGTCCTACAATGAGCAGTTCTTC.

This clonotype was detected many times. The chain links TRBV27 to TRBJ2-3; no firm D call. The germline V gene encodes CDR1 MNHEY and CDR2 SMNVEV (reference sequence). The germline V and J ends were trimmed by 5 bases and 1 base, with 7 bases remaining between them. This CDR3 contains 13 residues. CDR3 in DNA: TGTGCCAGCAGTAGCCTAGGCACAGATACGCAGTATTTT. This translates into CASSSLGTDTQYF.

This clonotype appeared many times. This sequence joins TRBV4-1 and TRBJ2-7; D is unclear. CDR1 and CDR2 from the germline V gene are MGHRA and YSYEKL. The CDR3 runs to 13 residues. The V and J ends lost 1 base and 7 bases respectively, with 11 bases between them. CDR3 loop: CASSQVLLREQYF. CDR3 sequence (DNA): TGCGCCAGCAGCCAAGTCCTCTTACGGGAGCAGTACTTC.